These 10 T cell receptor beta chains were sequenced from one sample in a study of shared clonotypes between healthy human individuals. The method was immunoSEQ multiplex PCR; TCRdb's version includes in-frame clones alone and lacks a portion of them. The table has about 2.4 million clones, under 95% seen once. The sequencing input was naive CD4+ T cells from PBMCs. The sample's subset: CD45RA+ positively selected. These receptors originate from a man aged 18-30 years in good health. Some clones in this sample may be carry-over from other donors' samples.

This sequence joins TRBV28 and TRBJ2-1; D is possibly TRBD2 (5 bases). This CDR3 has 13 amino acids. The germline V gene encodes CDR1 MDHEN and CDR2 SYDVKM. V was trimmed by 11 bases and J by 8 bases, leaving 19 bases between them. The CDR3, as DNA: TGTGCCTCCCCCTCCGGGATGGGCTATGAGCAGTTCTTC. The encoded protein is CASPSGMGYEQFF.

This chain uses TRBV14 with TRBJ2-3; 9 positions match TRBD2. J gave up 2 bases and V 3 bases, and 6 bases lay outside the gene matches. Germline V gene sequence: CDR1 SGHDN, CDR2 FVKESK. The CDR3 has 16 residues. The CDR3 sequence is CASSHLAGAITDTQYF. As DNA, the CDR3 is TGTGCCAGCAGCCACTTAGCGGGAGCCATCACAGATACGCAGTATTTT. The full variable domain, in which reference TRBV14 and TRBJ2-3 provide the parts outside the CDR3, is EAGVTQFPSHSVIEKGQTVTLRCDPISGHDNLYWYRRVMGKEIKFLLHFVKESKQDESGMPNNRFLAERTGGTYSTLKVQPAELEDSGVYFCASSHLAGAITDTQYFGPGTRLTVL.

The J gene is TRBJ2-7, the V gene TRBV10-3; D uncertain. CDR3 length: 13 amino acids. The germline V gene has CDR1 ENHRY and CDR2 SYGVKD. V was clipped by 4 bases and J by 0 bases, with 7 bases between them. This chain's CDR3 is CAISGAVSYEQYF. CDR3 DNA: TGTGCCATCAGTGGTGCAGTCTCCTACGAGCAGTACTTC.

DNA of the CDR3: TGTGCCAGCAGCCGCCCCCGCGGCTGGGCCTACGAGCAGTACTTC. Translation: CASSRPRGWAYEQYF. The chain uses TRBV5-6 and TRBJ2-7, with D unresolved. The CDR3 sequence is 15 residues long. The V gene's germline CDR1 is SGHDT and CDR2 YYEEEE. V lost 4 bases and J lost 2, with 16 bases in between.

The rearrangement joins TRBV12-5 to TRBJ2-1; D gene uncertain. Germline CDR1 and CDR2: LGHNT and FRNRAP. The CDR3 consists of 15 residues. Trimming left V 1 base short and J 6 bases short, with 13 bases between. CDR3 sequence reads: CASGLDRAGSNEQFF. The DNA for the CDR3 is TGTGCTAGTGGTTTGGATCGGGCAGGATCCAATGAGCAGTTCTTC. The full variable domain, rest sourced from reference TRBV12-5 and TRBJ2-1, is DARVTQTPRHKVTEMGQEVTMRCQPILGHNTVFWYRQTMMQGLELLAYFRNRAPLDDSGMPKDRFSAEMPDATLATLKIQPSEPRDSAVYFCASGLDRAGSNEQFFGPGTRLTVL.

This clone was found a few times. This chain links TRBV4-2 with TRBJ2-2, with unresolved D. Germline CDR1 is LGHNA and CDR2 is YNFKEQ. The CDR3 sequence is 14 residues long. The ends were cut back, 1 base at V and 4 bases at J, with 7 bases in the middle. In DNA form, the CDR3 reads TGTGCCAGCAGCCAAGGGGCCGCCACCGGGGAGCTGTTTTTT. It specifies CASSQGAATGELFF.

The chain links TRBV7-3 to TRBJ2-3; TRBD2 agrees at 9 bases. Trimming at V came to 2 bases and at J to 1 base, leaving 1 base not matched to a gene. There are 15 residues in the CDR3. CDR1 and CDR2 from the germline V gene are SGHTA and FQGTGA. The CDR3 nucleotides read TGTGCCAGCAGCTTAGCTAGCGGGGGCACAGATACGCAGTATTTT. Its protein is CASSLASGGTDTQYF.

J is TRBJ1-2 and V is TRBV5-1; tentatively, D is TRBD1 (5 bases). Germline CDR1 SGHRS, CDR2 YFSETQ. Trimming cost V 1 base and J 1 base, with 11 bases left between them. This CDR3 has 15 amino acids. The CDR3 here is CASSLIQGGNYGYTF. CDR3 nucleotide sequence: TGCGCCAGCAGCTTGATCCAGGGTGGTAACTATGGCTACACCTTC.

This chain uses TRBV11-2 with TRBJ1-1, with D possibly being TRBD1 (6 bases). V was shortened by 4 bases and J by 6 bases, with 18 bases between the two germline ends. This CDR3 contains 15 residues. CDR1 and CDR2 from the germline V gene are SGHAT and FQNNGV. For the CDR3, the DNA is TGTGCCAGCAGCTCCAAGAGGGGGGGCTGGTCTGAAGCTTTCTTT. The encoded protein is CASSSKRGGWSEAFF.

CDR3 DNA: TGCGCCAGCAGCCAAGAGCCAGGAGCAACTAATGAAAAACTGTTTTTT. Translated: CASSQEPGATNEKLFF. V and J are TRBV4-3 and TRBJ1-4; no firm D call. Trimming pared 0 bases from V and 0 bases from J, leaving 8 bases between. Germline V lookup: CDR1 LGHNA, CDR2 YSLEER. CDR3 length: 16 residues.